One sample yielded the 25 T cell receptor beta chains listed below, sequenced in a study of blood T cell repertoires in COVID-19. The data were produced by immunoSEQ multiplex PCR, yet TCRdb's version contains in-frame clones alone and is incomplete. The repertoire includes under 150,000 clones, about 80% of them detected once, and 9.7% sits in the top ten. The sequencing input was peripheral blood. Receptors were obtained from a middle-aged man with active or convalescent COVID-19.

The chain recombines TRBV2 with TRBJ2-3, with 12 bases lining up with TRBD1. V shed 6 bases, J shed 4 bases, and the junction held 5 bases outside the gene matches. Germline values: CDR1 SNHLY, CDR2 FYNNEI. CDR3 size: 15 residues. The CDR3 here is CASRVGQGASDTQYF. Written as DNA, the CDR3 is TGTGCCAGCAGGGTGGGACAGGGGGCCTCAGATACGCAGTATTTT.

V usage is TRBV7-9 and J usage is TRBJ1-1; TRBD1 matches 7 bases. The CDR3 loop spans 14 amino acids. With 5 bases clipped from V and 3 bases from J, the junction kept 6 bases outside the gene matches. Germline V CDR1 and CDR2: SEHNR, FQNEAQ (reference sequence). This chain's CDR3 is CASSRDRVDTEAFF. In nucleotides, the CDR3 is TGTGCCAGCAGCCGAGACAGGGTCGACACTGAAGCTTTCTTT. The full variable domain, rest sourced from reference TRBV7-9 and TRBJ1-1, is DTGVSQNPRHKITKRGQNVTFRCDPISEHNRLYWYRQTLGQGPEFLTYFQNEAQLEKSRLLSDRFSAERPKGSFSTLEIQRTEQGDSAMYLCASSRDRVDTEAFFGQGTRLTVV.

The CDR3 sequence: CASSFSLGGNYGYTF. CDR3 coding DNA: TGTGCCAGCAGCTTTTCGTTAGGAGGGAACTATGGCTACACCTTC. The chain uses TRBV7-9 and TRBJ1-2; D unclear. The V gene lost 3 bases and the J gene lost 2 bases, with 13 bases spanning the gap. Looked up from germline, CDR1 is SEHNR and CDR2 is FQNEAQ (reference sequence). This CDR3 comprises 15 residues.

The chain combines TRBV9 with TRBJ2-6; 8 nucleotides agree with TRBD1. Germline V gene sequence: CDR1 SGDLS, CDR2 YYNGEE. The trim removed 4 bases at V and 0 bases at J, leaving 6 bases unmatched. The CDR3 sequence is 17 residues long. DNA for the CDR3: TGTGCCAGCAGCCTCGGGACAGGTATCTCTGGGGCCAACGTCCTGACTTTC. Translating gives CASSLGTGISGANVLTF.

The rearrangement joins TRBV7-2 to TRBJ1-2; 7 bases fit TRBD1. V lost 4 bases, J lost 5 bases, and 10 bases stayed unmatched. The CDR3 spans 15 residues. Germline V gene data show CDR1 as SGHTA and CDR2 as FQGNSA. CDR3 in DNA: TGTGCCAGCAGCTCCACCGTCGGGACAGCTTATGGCTACACCTTC. Translation: CASSSTVGTAYGYTF.

The chain recombines TRBV18 with TRBJ2-7; possibly TRBD1 for D (5 bases). The germline V gene has CDR1 KGHSH and CDR2 LQKENI. V lost 1 base and J 5 bases, leaving 9 bases between the germline ends. The CDR3 is 13 amino acids. CDR3 protein: CASSPRIGDEQYF. For the CDR3, the DNA is TGTGCCAGCTCACCACGTATAGGGGACGAGCAGTACTTC. Drawing the rest from reference TRBV18 and TRBJ2-7, the complete variable domain is NAGVMQNPRHLVRRRGQEARLRCSPMKGHSHVYWYRQLPEEGLKFMVYLQKENIIDESGMPKERFSAEFPKEGPSILRIQQVVRGDSAAYFCASSPRIGDEQYFGPGTRLTVT.

This clone was seen only once. This chain links TRBV19 with TRBJ2-5, with D possibly matching TRBD2 (6 bases). Germline V gene lookup returns CDR1 LNHDA and CDR2 SQIVND (reference sequence). The CDR3 loop spans 12 amino acids. Trimming took off 6 bases at V and 4 bases at J, with 9 bases between the two ends. The CDR3 DNA sequence: TGTGCCAGTAGATCGGAGGGAGAGACCCAGTACTTC. Amino acid sequence: CASRSEGETQYF.

The chain couples TRBV25-1 to TRBJ1-4; D unclear. V gave up 11 bases and J gave up 0 bases, with 13 bases separating them. The V gene's germline CDR1 is MGHDK and CDR2 SYGVNS. CDR3 length: 14 amino acids. CDR3 region: CAYSAPATNEKLFF. CDR3 bases: TGTGCCTACTCCGCACCCGCAACTAATGAAAAACTGTTTTTT.

V is TRBV5-1 and J is TRBJ2-3; 11 positions match TRBD2. V gave up 1 base and J gave up 4 bases; unmatched junction bases: 8. Germline V gives CDR1 SGHRS, CDR2 YFSETQ. CDR3 length equals 17 residues. The CDR3 DNA reads as TGCGCCAGCAGCTTGTTTAGCGGGGGGGCGTTGGCAGATACGCAGTATTTT. Translated, it gives CASSLFSGGALADTQYF.

J is TRBJ1-6 and V is TRBV3-1 (or the pseudogene TRBV3-2); D is ambiguous. The CDR3 is 15 amino acids. Trimming shortened V by 0 bases and J by 10 bases, and 13 bases separated the two germline ends. The germline V gene has CDR1 LGHDT and CDR2 YNNKEL (reference sequence). CDR3 sequence: CASSQEGQQSSPLHF. For the CDR3, the DNA is TGTGCCAGCAGCCAAGAGGGTCAACAGAGCTCACCCCTCCACTTT.

The CDR3, as DNA: TGTGCCAGCAGTGGGGCAGGGGAAGTTAATCAGCCCCAGCATTTT. Residues: CASSGAGEVNQPQHF. This rearrangement joins TRBV2 to TRBJ1-5, with a possible D match to TRBD1 (6 bases). The CDR3 is made up of 15 amino acids. The V and J ends lost 4 bases and 4 bases respectively, with 14 bases between them. Per the germline V gene, CDR1 is SNHLY and CDR2 is FYNNEI.

The rearrangement links TRBV2 to TRBJ2-2; no clear D. There are 16 residues in the CDR3. Germline values: CDR1 SNHLY, CDR2 FYNNEI. V lost 7 bases and J lost 4, with 19 bases in between. The CDR3 region has the DNA TGTGCCAGCAAGAACGAGCCGGATACGGGCACCGGGGAGCTGTTTTTT. It yields the protein CASKNEPDTGTGELFF.

This clone turned up a few times. The chain carries TRBV7-3 and TRBJ2-2; TRBD2 aligns across 9 bases. The CDR3 has 16 amino acids. Germline lookup yields CDR1 SGHTA and CDR2 FQGTGA. The junction had 10 bases not matched to a gene; V was cut back by 5 bases and J by 6 bases. CDR3 bases: TGTGCCAGCAGCCCGACGGGCGGGGGGGCGCCCGGGGAGCTGTTTTTT. Translation gives CASSPTGGGAPGELFF.

V usage is TRBV29-1 and J usage is TRBJ2-2; D call uncertain. V was pared by 5 bases and J by 0 bases, with 13 bases between. Germline loops: CDR1 SQVTM, CDR2 ANQGSEA. CDR3 length equals 15 residues. The CDR3 DNA follows: TGCAGCGTTCGAATCGAGCCGCCGAACACCGGGGAGCTGTTTTTT. This codes for CSVRIEPPNTGELFF.

In this sample, this clone is medium-sized. The chain employs TRBV4-2 and TRBJ2-2; 8 positions agree with TRBD2. The germline gives CDR1 LGHNA, CDR2 YNFKEQ. This CDR3 spans 18 amino acids. The V gene end was trimmed by 4 bases and the J gene end by 5 bases; junction bases not matched to a gene: 15. CDR3 DNA: TGTGCCAGCAGCCCAACGCCATCTAGCGGGTACTTTACCGGGGAGCTGTTTTTT. This gives the protein CASSPTPSSGYFTGELFF.

The J gene is TRBJ2-3, the V gene TRBV7-9; possible D gene TRBD2, 5 bases. With 3 bases removed from V and 3 bases from J, the gap between germline ends came to 13 bases. The germline V gene has CDR1 SEHNR and CDR2 FQNEAQ (reference sequence). The CDR3 has 15 amino acids. The CDR3 DNA reads as TGTGCCAGCAGCTTTGGGGAGATGAGGACAGATACGCAGTATTTT. Its translation: CASSFGEMRTDTQYF.

This clone turned up a few times. The rearrangement links TRBV6-2 or TRBV6-3 to TRBJ1-5; perhaps TRBD1 as D (6 bases). There are 17 residues in the CDR3. V lost 6 bases and J 5 bases, leaving 23 bases between the germline ends. Per the germline V gene, CDR1 is MNHEY and CDR2 is SVGEGT. For the CDR3, the DNA is TGTGCCAGCAGCCCTCGGGTGGGGACCCAGGGGCATCAGCCCCAGCATTTT. It translates to CASSPRVGTQGHQPQHF.

The chain uses TRBV6-6 and TRBJ1-1; TRBD1 matches 8 bases. Germline lookup yields CDR1 MNHNY and CDR2 SVGAGI (reference sequence). Losses at the gene ends were 2 bases for V and 0 bases for J; bases not matched to a gene: 2. The CDR3 consists of 15 residues. The CDR3 DNA reads TGTGCCAGCAGTTACGGACAGGGAGTGAACACTGAAGCTTTCTTT. Amino acids: CASSYGQGVNTEAFF.

The sample holds one count of this clone. The rearrangement links TRBV11-1 to TRBJ1-1, with TRBD1 matching over 8 bases. Germline values: CDR1 SGHAT, CDR2 FQDESV (reference sequence). The V gene end was trimmed by 7 bases and the J gene end by 4 bases; junction bases not matched to a gene: 2. The CDR3 sequence is 12 residues long. In nucleotides, the CDR3 is TGTGCCAGCACTGACAGGGGCACTGAAGCTTTCTTT. Translated: CASTDRGTEAFF.

V usage is TRBV6-2 or TRBV6-3 and J usage is TRBJ1-2; D perhaps matches TRBD1 (6 bases). V was shortened by 6 bases and J by 8 bases, with 10 bases between the two germline ends. Germline V gene lookup returns CDR1 MNHEY and CDR2 SVGEGT. The CDR3 runs 11 residues. For the CDR3, the DNA is TGTGCCAGCAGCCAAGGGGGAGGCTACACCTTC. This encodes CASSQGGGYTF.

The CDR3: CASSEAGTGKLWTEAFF. As DNA, the CDR3 is TGTGCCAGCAGTGAAGCGGGGACAGGGAAGCTATGGACTGAAGCTTTCTTT. The rearrangement links TRBV6-1 to TRBJ1-1; 9 bases are shared with TRBD1. The CDR3 contains 17 residues. Germline CDR1 and CDR2: MNHNS and SASEGT. J was trimmed by 5 bases and V by 0 bases; bases with no gene match: 10.

V gene TRBV29-1 combines with J gene TRBJ1-5; maybe TRBD1 (6 bases). CDR1 is SQVTM, CDR2 ANQGSEA, per germline. The CDR3 is 13 amino acids. V was cut by 4 bases and J by 2 bases, with 9 bases left in between. The CDR3 loop reads CSVAGEGNQPQHF. DNA for the CDR3: TGCAGCGTTGCAGGGGAAGGCAATCAGCCCCAGCATTTT.

The chain uses TRBV19 and TRBJ1-2; 8 nucleotides agree with TRBD1. After removal of 11 bases from V and 2 bases from J, the junction contained 7 bases not matched to a gene. Germline lookup yields CDR1 LNHDA and CDR2 SQIVND (reference sequence). This CDR3 is 13 amino acids long. The CDR3 DNA is TGTGCCTCAGAGACAGGGGAAAACTATGGCTACACCTTC. It codes for CASETGENYGYTF.

The J gene is TRBJ1-2, the V gene TRBV5-5; 11 nucleotides align to TRBD1. Per the germline V gene, CDR1 is SGHKS and CDR2 is YYEKEE (reference sequence). V trimming: 0 bases; J trimming: 3 bases; junction bases outside the gene matches: 1. The CDR3 extends over 15 amino acids. CDR3 in amino acids: CASSLGTGGDYGYTF. Written as DNA, the CDR3 is TGTGCCAGCAGCTTGGGGACAGGGGGCGACTATGGCTACACCTTC.

The J gene is TRBJ1-1, the V gene TRBV5-1, with D hard to call. The V and J ends lost 0 bases and 1 base respectively, with 10 bases between them. The CDR3 sequence is 15 residues long. CDR1 and CDR2 from the germline V gene are SGHRS and YFSETQ. This CDR3 reads CASSLASVENTEAFF. The CDR3 DNA sequence: TGCGCCAGCAGCTTGGCCTCGGTAGAGAACACTGAAGCTTTCTTT.